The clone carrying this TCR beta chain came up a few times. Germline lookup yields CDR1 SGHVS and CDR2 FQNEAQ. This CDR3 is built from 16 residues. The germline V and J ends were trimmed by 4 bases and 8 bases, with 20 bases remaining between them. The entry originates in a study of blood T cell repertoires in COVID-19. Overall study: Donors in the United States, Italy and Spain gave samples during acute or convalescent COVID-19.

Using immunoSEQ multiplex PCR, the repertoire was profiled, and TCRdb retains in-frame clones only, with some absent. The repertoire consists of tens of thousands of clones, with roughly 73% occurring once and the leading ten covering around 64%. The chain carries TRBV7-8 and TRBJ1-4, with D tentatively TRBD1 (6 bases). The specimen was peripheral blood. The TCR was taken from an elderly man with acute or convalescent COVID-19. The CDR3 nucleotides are TGTGCCAGCAGCTGGGGCACCGGGACACAGGGCGAAAAACTGTTTTTT. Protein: CASSWGTGTQGEKLFF.